These 27 T cell receptor beta chains came from one sample sequenced in a study of blood T cell repertoires in COVID-19. Measured with immunoSEQ multiplex PCR; TCRdb has only the in-frame clones, and not every one. The sample records about 480,000 clones, roughly 89% being singletons. Sequences were obtained from peripheral blood. These TCRs come from a man aged 18 to 30 with COVID-19, enrolled during active disease.

There are a few counts of this clone. V is TRBV11-3 and J is TRBJ2-1; TRBD2 aligns across 9 bases. V was clipped by 1 base and J by 10 bases; unmatched bases: 2. The CDR3 extends over 13 amino acids. CDR1 and CDR2 (germline): SGHNT, YENEEA. This CDR3 is CASSLGTSGEQFF. DNA for the CDR3: TGTGCCAGCAGCTTAGGAACTAGCGGGGAGCAGTTCTTC.

The chain couples TRBV27 to TRBJ2-3, with TRBD2 matching 13 bases. Germline V lookup: CDR1 MNHEY, CDR2 SMNVEV (reference sequence). The V and J ends lost 2 bases and 3 bases, in that order; junction bases with no gene match: 8. This CDR3 spans 18 amino acids. CDR3 in amino acids: CASSLRWTSGSRTDTQYF. The DNA of the CDR3 is TGTGCCAGCAGTTTACGGTGGACTAGCGGGAGTAGGACAGATACGCAGTATTTT.

The chain combines TRBV30 with TRBJ2-1; 11 bases fit TRBD2. Germline V gene lookup returns CDR1 GTSNPN and CDR2 SVGIG (reference sequence). There are 14 residues in the CDR3. The junction had 7 bases not matched to a gene; V was cut back by 5 bases and J by 7 bases. CDR3 amino acids: CAWWTSGFGNEQFF. CDR3 nucleotide sequence: TGTGCCTGGTGGACTAGCGGGTTTGGAAATGAGCAGTTCTTC.

V gene TRBV9 combines with J gene TRBJ2-1; D is possibly TRBD2 (6 bases). Trimming removed 0 bases from V and 2 bases from J, with 12 bases in between. The CDR3 loop spans 16 amino acids. Germline CDR1 reads SGDLS; CDR2 reads YYNGEE. CDR3 region: CASSVVSGSTYNEQFF. In DNA, the CDR3 is TGTGCCAGCAGCGTAGTGTCCGGGAGTACCTACAATGAGCAGTTCTTC. Supplemented by reference TRBV9 and TRBJ2-1, the full variable domain reads DSGVTQTPKHLITATGQRVTLRCSPRSGDLSVYWYQQSLDQGLQFLIQYYNGEERAKGNILERFSAQQFPDLHSELNLSSLELGDSALYFCASSVVSGSTYNEQFFGPGTRLTVL.

The CDR3 DNA is TGTGCCAGCAGCCCCTACGACAGGGAGAACACTGAAGCTTTCTTT. As protein: CASSPYDRENTEAFF. This chain joins TRBV7-9 and TRBJ1-1; 7 positions agree with TRBD1. The CDR3 covers 15 residues. The germline gives CDR1 SEHNR, CDR2 FQNEAQ (reference sequence). V trimming: 5 bases; J trimming: 1 base; junction bases outside the gene matches: 7.

The V and J genes are TRBV2 and TRBJ1-5, with TRBD1 as a possible D gene (5 bases). The CDR3 runs 15 residues. V lost 2 bases and J lost 2, with 10 bases in between. CDR1 SNHLY and CDR2 FYNNEI come from the germline V gene. The CDR3 spells CASSELGGGNQPQHF. The CDR3 nucleotides read TGTGCCAGCAGTGAATTAGGAGGGGGCAATCAGCCCCAGCATTTT.

V is TRBV2 and J is TRBJ1-5; possible D gene TRBD1, 5 bases. The CDR3 is 19 amino acids. CDR1 SNHLY and CDR2 FYNNEI come from the germline V gene. Trimming stripped 0 bases from V and 3 bases from J, with 21 bases between. This CDR3 reads CASSEAPPRRGSPNQPQHF. The CDR3 DNA is TGTGCCAGCAGTGAAGCCCCACCACGGAGGGGCAGCCCCAATCAGCCCCAGCATTTT.

The chain employs TRBV24-1 and TRBJ2-2; D may be TRBD2 (6 bases). The V end lost 9 bases, the J end lost 7 bases, and 11 bases lay between the germline ends. This CDR3 contains 12 residues. CDR1 and CDR2 (germline): KGHDR, SFDVKD. CDR3 sequence (DNA): TGTGCCACCGGGGGGTTGAACGGGGAGCTGTTTTTT. Translation: CATGGLNGELFF.

The rearrangement uses TRBV20-1 and TRBJ2-7; 8 nucleotides agree with TRBD1. The CDR3 length is 15 residues. Germline trimming cut 3 bases from V and 2 bases from J; bases unmatched to any gene: 9. Germline V gene data show CDR1 as DFQATT and CDR2 as SNEGSKA (reference sequence). The CDR3 coding sequence is TGCAGTGCTAGTTCCGTGGGACAGGAGGCCTACGAGCAGTACTTC. This codes for CSASSVGQEAYEQYF.

V gene TRBV10-1 combines with J gene TRBJ1-5, with 7 bases that match TRBD1. Germline V gene data show CDR1 as WNHNN and CDR2 as SYGVQD (reference sequence). The CDR3 is 15 residues long. Trimming took 6 bases from V and 0 from J; bases not matched to a gene: 5. In DNA, the CDR3 is TGCGCCAGCAGCATCAGGGGGAGTAGCAATCAGCCCCAGCATTTT. As protein: CASSIRGSSNQPQHF.

The genes are TRBV11-3 and TRBJ2-1; TRBD2 is a possible D gene (5 bases). Trimming cost V 1 base and J 6 bases, with 13 bases left between them. The germline gives CDR1 SGHNT, CDR2 YENEEA. There are 15 residues in the CDR3. The CDR3 DNA reads TGTGCCAGCAGCTTAGGTCAACGGCTAGCCAATGAGCAGTTCTTC. It translates to CASSLGQRLANEQFF.

This clone was counted a single time. The J gene is TRBJ1-2, the V gene TRBV24-1; possible D gene TRBD1, 6 bases. The CDR3 is 15 amino acids. Germline CDR1 is KGHDR and CDR2 is SFDVKD. Trimming stripped 4 bases from V and 7 bases from J, with 18 bases between. This chain's CDR3 is CATSDYGQSFGGYTF. CDR3 bases: TGTGCCACCAGTGACTACGGACAGTCCTTCGGTGGCTACACCTTC.

This clone was counted many times. The chain has TRBV25-1 and TRBJ2-5; TRBD2 matches 7 bases. After removal of 4 bases from V and 2 bases from J, the junction contained 13 bases not matched to a gene. CDR1 and CDR2 (germline): MGHDK, SYGVNS. The CDR3 covers 17 residues. The CDR3 nucleotides are TGTGCCAGCAGTGGTCCCCCTCTATGGCGGGGGCAAGAGACCCAGTACTTC. It codes for CASSGPPLWRGQETQYF.

In this sample, this clone turned up once. The V and J genes are TRBV20-1 and TRBJ1-2; TRBD1 might be the D (5 bases). Germline-derived CDR1 and CDR2 are DFQATT and SNEGSKA (reference sequence). This CDR3 has 11 residues. V lost 6 bases to trimming and J lost 4 bases, with 9 bases between them. CDR3 amino acids: CSALTAYGYTF. The CDR3 bases are TGCAGTGCCCTGACAGCCTATGGCTACACCTTC.

This clone was seen once. The J gene is TRBJ1-4, the V gene TRBV6-5; the D gene is possibly TRBD1 (6 bases). The CDR3 length is 15 residues. Trimming left V 8 bases short and J 6 bases short, with 19 bases between. Per germline, CDR1 MNHEY and CDR2 SVGAGI. DNA of the CDR3: TGTGCCAGCGGGGGGGGCCGGGCTCCGGATGAAAAACTGTTTTTT. Residues: CASGGGRAPDEKLFF.

The rearrangement uses TRBV19 and TRBJ1-2, with 9 nucleotides matching TRBD1. The V segment lost 4 bases and the J segment 8 bases; nucleotides outside the gene matches: 8. This CDR3 region has 14 residues. CDR1 LNHDA and CDR2 SQIVND come from the germline V gene (reference sequence). CDR3 DNA: TGTGCCAGTAGTAGGACAGGGGATGGAGGCGGCTACACCTTC. Protein sequence: CASSRTGDGGGYTF.

The chain has TRBV13 and TRBJ2-7, with D maybe TRBD1 (6 bases). The CDR3 runs 15 residues. Trimming pared 5 bases from V and 0 bases from J, leaving 14 bases between. Per germline, CDR1 PRHDT and CDR2 FYEKMQ (reference sequence). The CDR3 is CASSEAGGLSYEQYF. The CDR3 region has the DNA TGTGCCAGCAGCGAGGCTGGGGGCCTCTCCTACGAGCAGTACTTC. Drawing the rest from reference TRBV13 and TRBJ2-7, the complete variable domain is AAGVIQSPRHLIKEKRETATLKCYPIPRHDTVYWYQQGPGQDPQFLISFYEKMQSDKGSIPDRFSAQQFSDYHSELNMSSLELGDSALYFCASSEAGGLSYEQYFGPGTRLTVT.

The chain carries TRBV18 and TRBJ2-1; TRBD2 aligns across 11 bases. V lost 4 bases to trimming and J lost 2 bases; unmatched junction nucleotides: 4. The CDR3 totals 16 residues. Germline loops: CDR1 KGHSH, CDR2 LQKENI. The CDR3 is CASSRSGGATYNEQFF. CDR3 in DNA: TGTGCCAGCTCACGTAGCGGGGGGGCCACCTACAATGAGCAGTTCTTC.

In nucleotides, the CDR3 is TGTGCCAGCAGCAAGAGTTTCGGCGGGGAGCTGTTTTTT. It codes for CASSKSFGGELFF. The chain couples TRBV7-2 to TRBJ2-2, with unresolved D. Deletions cut 5 bases from V and 7 bases from J, with 11 bases between. Germline V gene lookup returns CDR1 SGHTA and CDR2 FQGNSA. The CDR3 spans 13 residues.

The chain has TRBV5-1 and TRBJ2-1; TRBD1 is a possible D gene (6 bases). The CDR3 consists of 14 residues. Looked up from germline, CDR1 is SGHRS and CDR2 is YFSETQ. The V end lost 6 bases, the J end lost 2 bases, and 12 bases lay between the germline ends. The CDR3 DNA reads as TGCGCCAGCACCACGGACAGTCCCTACAATGAGCAGTTCTTC. This translates into CASTTDSPYNEQFF.

The chain recombines TRBV7-3 with TRBJ2-1, with D possibly being TRBD2 (6 bases). Trimming shortened V by 5 bases and J by 0 bases, and 11 bases separated the two germline ends. Per germline, CDR1 SGHTA and CDR2 FQGTGA. This CDR3 comprises 15 residues. DNA of the CDR3: TGTGCCAGCAGCCCGGGACTTCCCTCCTACAATGAGCAGTTCTTC. This translates into CASSPGLPSYNEQFF. The whole variable domain, filled in from reference TRBV7-3 and TRBJ2-1, reads GAGVSQTPSNKVTEKGKYVELRCDPISGHTALYWYRQSLGQGPEFLIYFQGTGAADDSGLPNDRFFAVRPEGSVSTLKIQRTERGDSAVYLCASSPGLPSYNEQFFGPGTRLTVL.

The chain carries TRBV5-1 and TRBJ1-5; 8 nucleotides agree with TRBD1. J lost 3 bases, V lost 2 bases, and 4 bases had no gene match. Germline assignment: CDR1 SGHRS and CDR2 YFSETQ. The CDR3 runs to 15 residues. CDR3 in amino acids: CASSLGQGPNQPQHF. CDR3 DNA: TGCGCCAGCAGCTTAGGACAGGGACCCAATCAGCCCCAGCATTTT.

The CDR3 DNA is TGTGCCAGCAGCCAAGAAACGGGAGGGTTCCTGTTCTTC. Encoded protein: CASSQETGGFLFF. The rearrangement joins TRBV3-1 (or the pseudogene TRBV3-2) to TRBJ2-1, with 8 nucleotides matching TRBD2. The germline gives CDR1 LGHDT, CDR2 YNNKEL (reference sequence). The CDR3 runs 13 residues. Trimming took 0 bases from V and 15 from J; bases not matched to a gene: 7.

The rearrangement links TRBV30 to TRBJ2-5; D is unresolved. This CDR3 region has 13 residues. Per the germline V gene, CDR1 is GTSNPN and CDR2 is SVGIG (reference sequence). V dropped 1 base and J dropped 7 bases, with 13 bases sitting between them. This CDR3 is CAWSGPPFGTQYF. The CDR3 coding sequence is TGTGCCTGGAGTGGGCCCCCCTTTGGGACCCAGTACTTC.

The chain employs TRBV2 and TRBJ1-3; D is ambiguous. The CDR3 length is 15 residues. The germline V gene encodes CDR1 SNHLY and CDR2 FYNNEI. Trimming cost V 4 bases and J 0 bases, with 10 bases left between them. CDR3 sequence: CASSVDYSSGNTIYF. DNA of the CDR3: TGTGCCAGCAGTGTTGATTACAGCTCTGGAAACACCATATATTTT. Combining the CDR3 with reference TRBV2 and TRBJ1-3 gives the whole variable domain EPEVTQTPSHQVTQMGQEVILRCVPISNHLYFYWYRQILGQKVEFLVSFYNNEISEKSEIFDDQFSVERPDGSNFTLKIRSTKLEDSAMYFCASSVDYSSGNTIYFGEGSWLTVV.

The chain is built from TRBV3-1 (or the pseudogene TRBV3-2) and TRBJ1-1, with D possibly matching TRBD1 (5 bases). The CDR3 has 15 amino acids. Trimming removed 0 bases at V and 5 bases at J, with 13 bases between. Germline values: CDR1 LGHDT, CDR2 YNNKEL (reference sequence). The CDR3 DNA reads as TGTGCCAGCAGCCAAGATCTGACAGAACGGACTGAAGCTTTCTTT. Encoded protein: CASSQDLTERTEAFF.

The table lists this clone with a count of one. The chain has TRBV5-5 and TRBJ2-1; D perhaps matches TRBD1 (5 bases). Germline values: CDR1 SGHKS, CDR2 YYEKEE (reference sequence). The CDR3 is 14 amino acids. The V end lost 0 bases, the J end lost 6 bases, and 10 bases lay between the germline ends. The CDR3 protein is CASSLEWGSNEQFF. The CDR3 DNA follows: TGTGCCAGCAGCTTGGAGTGGGGCAGCAATGAGCAGTTCTTC.